This TCR beta chain was sequenced for a study of cytomegalovirus exposure and HLA in healthy donors. Study observations and caveats: The study listed approximately 160 cytomegalovirus-associated TCR beta chains. TCR beta sequences reportedly predicted most subjects' HLA-A and HLA-B alleles accurately. As a later analysis revealed, most CMV-associated TCR beta chains appeared HLA-restricted. As confirmed in vitro, a few CMV-associated chains were specific for CMV antigens.

Primers for the PCR totalled 60 Vbeta and 13 Jbeta. Sequencing was performed with immunoSEQ multiplex PCR; in TCRdb, only in-frame clones are kept and a portion is missing. This sample has around 200,000 clones, with just over 75% found just once. With respect to this clone: No antigen is known for it.

Germline V gene lookup returns CDR1 SGDLS and CDR2 YYNGEE. This CDR3 region has 16 residues. V dropped 0 bases and J dropped 3 bases, with 13 bases sitting between them. Sequencing input: PBMCs. J is TRBJ1-3 and V is TRBV9; D is uncertain. This receptor was identified in a woman aged 60 to 75 in good health and CMV-seropositive. CDR3: CASSVVPENLGNTIYF. In DNA form, the CDR3 reads TGTGCCAGCAGCGTAGTCCCCGAGAACCTTGGAAACACCATATATTTT.